The 7 T cell receptor beta chains below were found in one sample sequenced in a study of response to subunit inactivated influenza vaccine (dated by TCRdb to between 2018 and 2020). Libraries were made using RT-PCR. The listed sequencing device is Illumina HiSeq 2500. TCRdb reworked the public reads: Q25 trimming with fastp, MiXCR clone assembly, productive beta chains retained. Merged by CDR3 protein, the rows form single entries marked with the most common genes and DNA. This sample is represented by under 950,000 distinct CDR3 sequences; 21% of them were singletons. The ten top clones hold 10% of the sample. This sample comprised PBMCs from blood, obtained approximately 5 days after vaccination. These TCRs come from a man aged 50-59 years who received an inactivated influenza vaccine. Donor details come from another sample of the same person, matched by shared clones.

CDR3 coding DNA: TGTGCCAGCAGCTCGTTTAGCGGGAGGGCCAAAAACATTCAGTACTTC. Translating gives CASSSFSGRAKNIQYF. The genes are TRBV5-5 and TRBJ2-4; TRBD2 agrees at 10 bases. V gave up 3 bases and J gave up 1 base; unmatched junction bases: 4. CDR3 length: 16 residues. The germline V gene encodes CDR1 SGHKS and CDR2 YYEKEE (reference sequence).

The rearrangement uses TRBV21-1 and TRBJ2-3; TRBD2, the table's D call, lacks a check against the DNA. TRBV21-1 is marked as a pseudogene. The CDR3 has 16 residues. CDR3 loop: CASSKSLAPELDTQYF. CDR3 DNA sequence: TGTGCCAGCAGCAAATCCCTAGCGCCGGAATTAGATACGCAGTATTTT.

This clonotype has only a few counts. The chain has TRBV5-1 and TRBJ2-3, with 7 bases lining up with TRBD1. V was pared by 4 bases and J by 6 bases, with 11 bases of the junction left unmatched. The CDR3 runs 15 residues. Looked up from germline, CDR1 is SGHRS and CDR2 is YFSETQ. This CDR3 is CASSPGQWIVDTQYF. DNA of the CDR3: TGCGCCAGCAGCCCGGGACAGTGGATAGTTGATACGCAGTATTTT. Supplemented by reference TRBV5-1 and TRBJ2-3, the full variable domain reads KAGVTQTPRYLIKTRGQQVTLSCSPISGHRSVSWYQQTPGQGLQFLFEYFSETQRNKGNFPGRFSGRQFSNSRSEMNVSTLELGDSALYLCASSPGQWIVDTQYFGPGTRLTVL.

This clonotype was observed a handful of times. The rearrangement uses TRBV6-1 and TRBJ2-1; possible D gene TRBD2, 6 bases. The CDR3 runs to 14 residues. CDR1 MNHNS and CDR2 SASEGT come from the germline V gene. Trimming took off 7 bases at V and 9 bases at J, with 19 bases between the two ends. The CDR3 DNA reads as TGTGCCAGCATGGTGCAGGTCCGGGGAGGTGAGCAGTTCTTC. It specifies CASMVQVRGGEQFF.

CDR3 region: CASSRPDNEQFF. The CDR3 nucleotides are TGCGCCAGCAGTAGGCCGGACAATGAGCAGTTCTTC. This sequence joins TRBV5-1 and TRBJ2-1; D gene ambiguous. Between the trimmed V and J ends, which lost 5 bases and 5 bases, there was a span of 8 bases. Per the germline V gene, CDR1 is SGHRS and CDR2 is YFSETQ. The CDR3 extends over 12 amino acids.

This chain connects TRBV6-1 to TRBJ2-3, with D unresolved. V lost 0 bases and J 2 bases, leaving 15 bases between the germline ends. This CDR3 is 17 amino acids long. CDR1 and CDR2 (germline): MNHNS, SASEGT. DNA of the CDR3: TGTGCCAGCAGTGAAGCGGGCAGGTCTTTTGTCACAGATACGCAGTATTTT. It encodes CASSEAGRSFVTDTQYF.

Only a few counts were recorded for this clonotype. This chain joins TRBV14 and TRBJ2-1, with TRBD2 matching over 7 bases. The CDR3 extends over 15 amino acids. Per germline, CDR1 SGHDN and CDR2 FVKESK. V shed 4 bases and J 4 bases; nucleotides not matched to a gene: 7. The CDR3 DNA follows: TGTGCCAGCAGCCTTCAGCGGGGCCCATACAATGAGCAGTTCTTC. Translation: CASSLQRGPYNEQFF.